This TCR beta chain is drawn from a study of graft-versus-host responses after intestinal transplantation (dated by TCRdb to 2020 to 2022). With respect to the entire study: Multivisceral, liver-intestinal, or isolated intestinal transplants were received by the recipients. Anti-thymocyte globulin induction was given to all recipients, followed by maintenance tacrolimus and steroids for 3 to 4 years. After intestinal transplantation, graft-versus-host and host-versus-graft alloreactive T cell clones were followed in the graft, circulation and bone marrow using bulk TCR-beta CDR3 sequencing. To identify alloreactive clones, pre-transplant mixed lymphocyte reaction products were sequenced and then compared with unstimulated pre-transplant donor and recipient T cells. Of the roughly 25 intestinal transplant recipients enrolled in the cohort, one of whom was a retransplant, a few patients without pretransplant specimens were excluded. A peak of at least 4% donor T cells among recipient peripheral blood mononuclear cells was the definition used for donor T cell macrochimerism. Rather than going through the commercial service, samples from a few later patients were sequenced in-house on an Illumina MiSeq and processed with MiXCR.

Beyond this particular receptor, the publication reports: The relatively low number and heterogeneity of intestinal transplant patients limited the conclusions. In the allografts of patients with donor T cell macrochimerism, GvH to HvG T cell clonal ratios were high. Early after transplant, peak levels of circulating GvH clones were associated with declines in HvG clones. GvH clones were found in recipient bone marrow, and some of the GvH clones appeared earlier in ileal mucosa or blood, which is consistent with an intestinal mucosal origin.

Worth noting for this clone: What antigen it recognizes has not been identified. No much larger clone exists at a distance of one base, and base qualities are not known.

The library was produced with the immunoSEQ multiplex PCR assay. For most patients, genomic DNA was isolated using the Qiagen DNeasy Blood and Tissue Kit and was shipped frozen to Adaptive Biotechnologies for TCR sequencing. High-throughput TCR-beta CDR3 sequencing of genomic DNA from most patients was performed by Adaptive Biotechnologies. The paper's data handling went like this. TCR sequencing data were retrieved from Adaptive's ImmunoSEQ software for around 20 patients, whereas three other patients were processed with MiXCR and VDJtools. To correct CD4 versus CD8 sorting errors, sequences present in both subsets at a frequency ratio below 5:1 were removed. CDR3 nucleotide sequences shared by donor and recipient were removed because the origin of these sequences could not be assigned. Alloreactive clones required at least 2-fold expansion over unstimulated cells and minimum CFSE-low frequency of 0.002% (template counts) or 0.001% (read counts). Clones were considered mappable if detected in sequenced pre-transplant spleen, lymph node, or MLR CFSE-low populations of the donor or recipient. The cumulative frequency of alloreactive clones was calculated as a percentage of all sequences, weighted by copy number. TCRdb's version of the immuneACCESS table is confined to in-frame rearrangements and falls short of the full clone set. An unresolved V gene accounts for under half of the shortfall where checked; the remainder is of unknown origin. The V and J calls and clone size come from that table; D and trimming were worked out from the DNA. The sample table records over 100,000 clones; roughly 91% of these occur just once. The top ten clones comprise about 0.11% of the sample.

The sample's time point, from its label and the paper: cells obtained before transplantation from donor or recipient. CD3+CD4+ and CD3+CD8+ populations were FACS-sorted from unstimulated pre-transplant donor and recipient cells taken from spleen or lymph nodes. The CDR3 goes from the cysteine to the phenylalanine over 14 residues. Here the CDR3 DNA is all that survives: 42 bases in frame from base 1. CDR1 and CDR2 are read off the germline V gene as MNHEY and SVGAGI. V lost 5 bases and J lost 2 bases, and the count of bases not matched to a germline gene is 5. Here the chain combines TRBV6-5 and TRBJ2-7, with TRBD2 matching 8 junction bases. This specimen was unstimulated CD4+ T cells sorted from spleen or lymph node cells, taken before intestinal transplant. The receptor was isolated from a human donor who received an intestinal transplant. The CDR3 reads as follows: CASSRGGYTYEQYF. The bases read TGTGCCAGCAGTCGGGGGGGCTATACCTACGAGCAGTACTTC.